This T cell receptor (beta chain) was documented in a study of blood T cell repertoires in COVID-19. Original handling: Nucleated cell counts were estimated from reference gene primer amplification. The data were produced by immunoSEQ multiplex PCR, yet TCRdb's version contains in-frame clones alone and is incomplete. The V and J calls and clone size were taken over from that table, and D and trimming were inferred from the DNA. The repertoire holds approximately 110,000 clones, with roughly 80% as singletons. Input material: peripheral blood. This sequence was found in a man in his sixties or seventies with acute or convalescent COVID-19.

The CDR3 DNA sequence: TGTGCCAGCAGCTTGACGGTGAACACTGAAGCTTTCTTT. Translated: CASSLTVNTEAFF. The chain links TRBV5-4 to TRBJ1-1; no reliable D call. This CDR3 is 13 amino acids long. The V end lost 1 base, the J end lost 0 bases, and 4 bases lay between the germline ends. Looked up from germline, CDR1 is SGHNT and CDR2 is YYREEE (reference sequence).